This T cell receptor beta chain was recovered during a study of T-cell memory formation after mild COVID-19. Concerning this clonotype itself: As yet, its antigen is unknown.

CDR1 SGHTA and CDR2 FQGNSA come from the germline V gene. The V and J ends lost 4 bases and 4 bases respectively, with 11 bases between them. The CDR3 is 14 amino acids. In TCRdb, the 5' RACE reads were re-called with MiXCR into one record per CDR3 protein. In the table there are 250,000 or so distinct CDR3 sequences, roughly 17% of which are singletons. General observations from the study: Day 15 to 85 contractors were CD4/CD8 balanced; later expanders leaned CD4+. In pre-infection memory, a portion of responding clones appeared, which suggested that cross-reactive memory joined.

Input material: PBMCs or a T cell subset sorted from them (not recorded which). The chain links TRBV7-2 to TRBJ1-3; possibly TRBD1 for D (6 bases). The origin of this receptor is a man between 18 and 35 years old who had mild COVID-19 (a few samples of this study predate the infection). Cell type and time point are not known. The CDR3 DNA is TGTGCCAGCAGCTCCCCAGGGGCCGGAAACACCATATATTTT. Residues: CASSSPGAGNTIYF. Variable domain in full (rest from reference TRBV7-2 and TRBJ1-3): GAGVSQSPSNKVTEKGKDVELRCDPISGHTALYWYRQSLGQGLEFLIYFQGNSAPDKSGLPSDRFSAERTGGSVSTLTIQRTQQEDSAVYLCASSSPGAGNTIYFGEGSWLTVV.